The 7 T cell receptor beta chains in this list originate from one sample, sequenced in a study of blood T cell repertoires in COVID-19. Clones were sequenced by immunoSEQ multiplex PCR, and TCRdb holds only the in-frame ones, with some missing. The repertoire consists of about 300,000 clones, with about 83% occurring once and the leading ten covering 1.5% to 2%. Specimen: peripheral blood. The receptors shown here come from a woman aged 45-60 years with acute or convalescent COVID-19.

The chain has TRBV21-1 and TRBJ1-1. TRBV21-1 is assigned pseudogene status. The CDR3 has 20 residues. The CDR3 here is CASSKARYTLCGEVNTEAFF. In nucleotides, the CDR3 is TGTGCCAGCAGCAAAGCAAGATACACACTTTGCGGGGAGGTTAACACTGAAGCTTTCTTT.

The chain is built from TRBV29-1 and TRBJ2-2, with D possibly being TRBD1 (5 bases). This CDR3 has 14 residues. Germline V gene sequence: CDR1 SQVTM, CDR2 ANQGSEA. The ends were cut back, 4 bases at V and 4 bases at J, with 13 bases in the middle. The CDR3 coding sequence is TGCAGCGTTGTTTTAGGGGTTGTCACCGGGGAGCTGTTTTTT. This encodes CSVVLGVVTGELFF.

The rearrangement uses TRBV27 and TRBJ1-5, with 11 bases aligning to TRBD1. Germline V gene sequence: CDR1 MNHEY, CDR2 SMNVEV (reference sequence). The CDR3 is 18 residues long. Trimming removed 3 bases from V and 4 bases from J; junction bases left unmatched: 11. In DNA form, the CDR3 reads TGTGCCAGCAGTTTGAGCTTTGGGGGACAGGGGGGAAATCAGCCCCAGCATTTT. This sequence encodes CASSLSFGGQGGNQPQHF.

This chain uses TRBV5-4 with TRBJ2-3; 8 nucleotides line up with TRBD1. Germline V gives CDR1 SGHNT, CDR2 YYREEE (reference sequence). Trimming took 0 bases from V and 0 from J; bases not matched to a gene: 6. The CDR3 contains 17 residues. The CDR3 sequence: CASSLGQGLSSTDTQYF. As DNA, the CDR3 is TGTGCCAGCAGCTTGGGACAGGGGTTGTCTAGCACAGATACGCAGTATTTT.

The V gene is TRBV12-2, the J gene TRBJ2-3; the table's TRBD2 call for D was not verified on the DNA. TRBV12-2 is described as a pseudogene. This CDR3 has 16 amino acids. The CDR3 DNA reads as TGTGCAAGTCCAAATCGAGCGGGCCGAGACACAGATACGCAGTATTTT. Translating it yields CASPNRAGRDTDTQYF.

This chain links TRBV19 with TRBJ1-6; the D is unclear. Germline CDR1 is LNHDA and CDR2 is SQIVND (reference sequence). The CDR3 spans 14 residues. The V gene lost 6 bases and the J gene lost 0 bases, with 6 bases spanning the gap. The CDR3 reads CASREGSYNSPLHF. CDR3 nucleotides: TGTGCCAGTAGAGAGGGCTCCTATAATTCACCCCTCCACTTT.

The gene calls are TRBV7-9 and TRBJ2-5, with no clear D. CDR1 is SEHNR, CDR2 FQNEAQ, per germline (reference sequence). This CDR3 has 12 amino acids. V dropped 6 bases and J dropped 5 bases, with 10 bases sitting between them. The DNA for the CDR3 is TGTGCCAGCAGTTCTAGTATTGAGACCCAGTACTTC. This translates into CASSSSIETQYF.